Shown below are 9 T cell receptor beta chains from a single sample sequenced in a study of CD8 T cells in Susac syndrome. The authors reverse transcribed roughly 0.45 to 1 ug RNA with random hexamers. TCRdb reanalysed the immunoSEQ multiplex PCR reads using MiXCR and keeps one entry per CDR3 protein. The sample consists of around 200,000 distinct CDR3 sequences, 95% of them appearing once. The specimen was CD4+ T cells from PBMCs. These receptors all stem from a human donor with multiple sclerosis.

DNA of the CDR3: TGCAGTGTCTCGACAGCGAGCACAGATACGCAGTATTTT. Amino acid sequence: CSVSTASTDTQYF. This chain joins TRBV20-1 and TRBJ2-3; weak D call: TRBD1 (5 bases). In germline, CDR1 is DFQATT, CDR2 SNEGSKA (reference sequence). The CDR3 loop spans 13 amino acids. V dropped 7 bases and J dropped 0 bases, with 11 bases sitting between them.

The CDR3 region has the DNA TGTGCCAGCAGTGATATTCCCGGTCAGCCCCAGCATTTT. Protein: CASSDIPGQPQHF. The chain uses TRBV6-1 and TRBJ1-5, with D unresolved. From germline, CDR1 is MNHNS and CDR2 SASEGT. Trimming took 3 bases from V and 6 from J, leaving 9 bases between them. The CDR3 is 13 amino acids.

The chain employs TRBV9 and TRBJ2-2; the D is unclear. The CDR3 totals 14 residues. Germline CDR1 SGDLS, CDR2 YYNGEE. V shed 0 bases and J shed 0 bases, with 3 bases lying between them. The CDR3: CASSVDPNTGELFF. For the CDR3, the DNA is TGTGCCAGCAGCGTAGATCCGAACACCGGGGAGCTGTTTTTT.

J is TRBJ1-2 and V is TRBV20-1, with TRBD1 matching 7 bases. The CDR3 has 13 amino acids. The germline gives CDR1 DFQATT, CDR2 SNEGSKA (reference sequence). The V and J ends lost 6 bases and 8 bases, in that order; junction bases with no gene match: 12. The CDR3 reads CSASTGTRGGYTF. The CDR3, as DNA: TGCAGTGCCTCGACAGGGACCCGCGGGGGCTACACCTTC.

V usage is TRBV20-1 and J usage is TRBJ1-2; no definite D call. V was trimmed by 6 bases and J by 3 bases, leaving 14 bases between them. Germline V CDR1 and CDR2: DFQATT, SNEGSKA (reference sequence). The CDR3 extends over 13 amino acids. CDR3 DNA sequence: TGCAGTGCCCAATTGCCCGGGGACTATGGCTACACCTTC. This translates into CSAQLPGDYGYTF.

J is TRBJ1-1 and V is TRBV5-1, with D maybe TRBD1 (5 bases). V gave up 4 bases and J gave up 0 bases, with 16 bases separating them. The CDR3 has 16 amino acids. Per the germline V gene, CDR1 is SGHRS and CDR2 is YFSETQ. The CDR3 here is CASSPQGGTMNTEAFF. Written as DNA, the CDR3 is TGCGCCAGCAGCCCGCAGGGTGGGACCATGAACACTGAAGCTTTCTTT.

The V and J genes are TRBV6-6 and TRBJ2-1, with D unresolved. Germline V lookup: CDR1 MNHNY, CDR2 SVGAGI (reference sequence). Between the trimmed V and J ends, which lost 7 bases and 0 bases, there was a span of 10 bases. CDR3 length: 14 residues. CDR3 protein: CASMEASSYNEQFF. Here the CDR3 DNA reads TGTGCCAGCATGGAAGCAAGCTCCTACAATGAGCAGTTCTTC.

V gene TRBV6-5 combines with J gene TRBJ1-2; D remains ambiguous. V was cut by 5 bases and J by 8 bases, with 18 bases left in between. This CDR3 region has 14 residues. Germline lookup yields CDR1 MNHEY and CDR2 SVGAGI. CDR3 in amino acids: CASSPTGQESGYTF. The CDR3 DNA reads as TGTGCCAGCAGTCCCACCGGTCAGGAGAGCGGCTACACCTTC.

The J gene is TRBJ1-4, the V gene TRBV9; D unclear. The CDR3 length is 9 residues. Germline V CDR1 and CDR2: SGDLS, YYNGEE. V was shortened by 7 bases and J by 10 bases, with 5 bases between the two germline ends. CDR3 DNA sequence: TGTGCCAGCGAGGGAAAACTGTTTTTT. This translates into CASEGKLFF. Looking up the rest from reference TRBV9 and TRBJ1-4 gives the full variable domain: DSGVTQTPKHLITATGQRVTLRCSPRSGDLSVYWYQQSLDQGLQFLIQYYNGEERAKGNILERFSAQQFPDLHSELNLSSLELGDSALYFCASEGKLFFGSGTQLSVL.